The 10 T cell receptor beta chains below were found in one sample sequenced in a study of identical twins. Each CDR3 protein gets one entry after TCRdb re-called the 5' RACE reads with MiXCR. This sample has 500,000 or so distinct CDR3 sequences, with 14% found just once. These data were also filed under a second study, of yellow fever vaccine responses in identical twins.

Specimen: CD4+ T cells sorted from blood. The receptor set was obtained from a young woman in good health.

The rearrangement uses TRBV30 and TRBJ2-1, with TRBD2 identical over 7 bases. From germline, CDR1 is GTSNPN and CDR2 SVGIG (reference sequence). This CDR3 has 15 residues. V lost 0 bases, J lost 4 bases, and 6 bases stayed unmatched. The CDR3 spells CAWSVRSGTYNEQFF. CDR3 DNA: TGTGCCTGGAGTGTCCGAAGCGGGACTTACAATGAGCAGTTCTTC.

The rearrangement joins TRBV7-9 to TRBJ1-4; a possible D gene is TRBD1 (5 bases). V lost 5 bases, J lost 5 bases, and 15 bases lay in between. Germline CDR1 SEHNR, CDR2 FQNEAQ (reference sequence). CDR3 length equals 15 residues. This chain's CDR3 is CASSARGTPNEKLFF. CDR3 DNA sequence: TGTGCCAGCAGCGCTCGAGGGACCCCAAATGAAAAACTGTTTTTT.

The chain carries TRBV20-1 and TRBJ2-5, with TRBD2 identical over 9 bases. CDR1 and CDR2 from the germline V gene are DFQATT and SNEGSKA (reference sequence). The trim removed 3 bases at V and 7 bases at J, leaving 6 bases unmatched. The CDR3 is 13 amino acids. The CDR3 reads CSARLAGDRTQYF. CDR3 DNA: TGCAGTGCTAGGTTAGCGGGAGATCGGACCCAGTACTTC.

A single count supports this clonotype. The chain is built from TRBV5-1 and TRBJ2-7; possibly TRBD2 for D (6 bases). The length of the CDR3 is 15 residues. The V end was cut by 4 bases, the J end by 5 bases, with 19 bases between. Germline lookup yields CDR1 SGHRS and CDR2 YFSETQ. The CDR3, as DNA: TGCGCCAGCAGCCCTAAGAGGTGGGGGGTTGACGAGCAGTACTTC. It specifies CASSPKRWGVDEQYF.

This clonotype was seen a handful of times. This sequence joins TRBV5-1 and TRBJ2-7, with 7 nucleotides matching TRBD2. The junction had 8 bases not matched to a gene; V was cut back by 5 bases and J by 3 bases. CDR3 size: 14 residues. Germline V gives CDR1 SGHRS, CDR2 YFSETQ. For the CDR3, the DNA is TGCGCCAGCAGACCGGGGGGAAACCTCTACGAGCAGTACTTC. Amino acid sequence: CASRPGGNLYEQYF.

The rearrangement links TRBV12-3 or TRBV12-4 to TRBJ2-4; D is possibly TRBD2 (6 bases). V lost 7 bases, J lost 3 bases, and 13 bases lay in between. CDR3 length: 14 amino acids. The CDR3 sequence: CASTGGVGKNIQYF. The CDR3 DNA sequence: TGTGCCAGCACCGGCGGGGTGGGCAAAAACATTCAGTACTTC.

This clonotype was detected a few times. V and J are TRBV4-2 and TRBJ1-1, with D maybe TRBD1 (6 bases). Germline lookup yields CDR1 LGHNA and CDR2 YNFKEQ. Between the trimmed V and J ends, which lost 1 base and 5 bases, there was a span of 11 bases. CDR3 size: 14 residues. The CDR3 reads CASSQGGGGTEAFF. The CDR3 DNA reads TGTGCCAGCAGCCAAGGAGGGGGAGGGACTGAAGCTTTCTTT.

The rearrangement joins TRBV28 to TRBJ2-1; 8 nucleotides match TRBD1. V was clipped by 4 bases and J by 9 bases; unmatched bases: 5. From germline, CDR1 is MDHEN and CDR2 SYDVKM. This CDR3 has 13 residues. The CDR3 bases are TGTGCCAGCAGTTCGGGACAGGCGGTTGAGCAGTTCTTC. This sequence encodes CASSSGQAVEQFF.

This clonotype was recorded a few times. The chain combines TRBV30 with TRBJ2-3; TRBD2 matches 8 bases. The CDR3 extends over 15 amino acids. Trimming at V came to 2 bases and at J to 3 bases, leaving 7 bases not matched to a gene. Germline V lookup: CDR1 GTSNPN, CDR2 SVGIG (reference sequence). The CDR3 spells CAWSRTSGKTDTQYF. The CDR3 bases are TGTGCCTGGAGTCGAACTAGCGGTAAAACAGATACGCAGTATTTT.

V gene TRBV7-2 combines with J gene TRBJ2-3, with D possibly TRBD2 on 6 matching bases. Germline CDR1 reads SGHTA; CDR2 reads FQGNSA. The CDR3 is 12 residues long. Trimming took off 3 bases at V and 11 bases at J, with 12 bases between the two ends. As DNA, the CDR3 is TGTGCCAGCAGCTTCCGGGACTTAAAGCAGTATTTT. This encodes CASSFRDLKQYF.